This passage covers 31 T cell receptor beta chains from one sample sequenced in a study. TCRdb passed the 5' RACE reads through MiXCR, listing each CDR3 protein once. Among 35,000 to 55,000 distinct CDR3 sequences, roughly 22% were seen once, and the ten largest hold approximately 4.7%. Cells sorted as Tregs were CD4+, CD25+ and CD127-/low. Sample: Tregs sorted from a lymph node. The source of these receptors is a female donor with breast cancer.

This clonotype was recorded at least ten times. The chain carries TRBV5-1 and TRBJ2-1, with TRBD2 identical over 8 bases. J lost 0 bases, V lost 4 bases, and 6 bases had no gene match. This CDR3 is 16 amino acids long. CDR1 is SGHRS and CDR2 is YFSETQ in the germline V gene. CDR3 DNA sequence: TGCGCCAGCAGCCCACTAGCGGCAAGCTCCTACAATGAGCAGTTCTTC. The encoded protein is CASSPLAASSYNEQFF. Based on the CDR3 plus reference TRBV5-1 and TRBJ2-1, the full variable domain is KAGVTQTPRYLIKTRGQQVTLSCSPISGHRSVSWYQQTPGQGLQFLFEYFSETQRNKGNFPGRFSGRQFSNSRSEMNVSTLELGDSALYLCASSPLAASSYNEQFFGPGTRLTVL.

This chain links TRBV9 with TRBJ2-1; 9 bases map to TRBD1. This CDR3 is 15 amino acids long. J gave up 6 bases and V 8 bases, and 12 bases lay outside the gene matches. CDR1 is SGDLS and CDR2 is YYNGEE in the germline V gene. The CDR3 bases are TGTGCCAGTAGCTGGTCCGGGACAGGGAGCAATGAGCAGTTCTTC. Translating gives CASSWSGTGSNEQFF.

In this sample, this clonotype turned up many times. The chain joins TRBV9 to TRBJ1-1; TRBD1 is a possible D gene (5 bases). The CDR3 covers 15 residues. The V end lost 4 bases, the J end lost 1 base, and 14 bases lay between the germline ends. Germline V CDR1 and CDR2: SGDLS, YYNGEE. CDR3 amino acids: CASSSSGMPNTEAFF. CDR3 sequence (DNA): TGTGCCAGCAGCTCCTCAGGGATGCCGAACACTGAAGCTTTCTTT.

In this sample, this clonotype turned up many times. This sequence joins TRBV4-2 and TRBJ2-7, with a weak D call TRBD2 (6 bases). The CDR3 contains 16 residues. The germline CDR1 and CDR2 sequences are LGHNA and YNFKEQ. Trimming took off 3 bases at V and 5 bases at J, with 20 bases between the two ends. The CDR3 coding sequence is TGTGCCAGCAGCCACTCAACGGCGGGGACGAACGACGAGCAGTACTTC. Amino acid sequence: CASSHSTAGTNDEQYF.

Worth noting for this clonotype: A read error is possible here, since a much larger clone lies one base away. The genes are TRBV29-1 and TRBJ2-7; no reliable D call. The V gene's germline CDR1 is SQVTM and CDR2 ANQGSEA. The CDR3 runs to 12 residues. The ends were cut back, 4 bases at V and 0 bases at J, with 7 bases in the middle. This CDR3 is CSVGGTSYEQYV. The CDR3 DNA reads as TGCAGCGTTGGGGGAACCTCCTACGAGCAGTACGTC.

At least ten counts were recorded for this clonotype. The V call is TRBV4-2, the J call TRBJ2-7; perhaps TRBD2 as D (5 bases). This CDR3 has 16 residues. V was shortened by 0 bases and J by 0 bases, with 12 bases between the two germline ends. The V gene's germline CDR1 is LGHNA and CDR2 YNFKEQ. CDR3 DNA: TGTGCCAGCAGCCAAGAGATGGGAGACTCCTCCTACGAGCAGTACTTC. Translated: CASSQEMGDSSYEQYF.

This clonotype was recorded many times. The rearrangement uses TRBV27 and TRBJ2-1, with D perhaps matching TRBD2 (5 bases). The germline V gene encodes CDR1 MNHEY and CDR2 SMNVEV (reference sequence). The CDR3 runs to 14 residues. V was trimmed by 2 bases and J by 4 bases, leaving 9 bases between them. The CDR3 here is CASSLSGSYNEQFF. For the CDR3, the DNA is TGTGCCAGCAGTTTAAGTGGGAGTTACAATGAGCAGTTCTTC.

This clonotype was found many times. The chain joins TRBV27 to TRBJ2-3; D uncertain. The V and J ends lost 6 bases and 6 bases respectively, with 13 bases between them. This CDR3 spans 13 amino acids. CDR1 and CDR2 from the germline V gene are MNHEY and SMNVEV (reference sequence). The CDR3 reads CASRPPPGDTQYF. The CDR3 bases are TGTGCCAGCAGACCACCCCCGGGTGATACGCAGTATTTT.

Remarks on this clonotype: The germline gene is not matched at one end of the junction; a read error may be the cause. J is TRBJ2-3 and V is TRBV5-1; D gene ambiguous. Germline V gene data show CDR1 as SGHRS and CDR2 as YFSETQ. The CDR3 is 14 amino acids. The CDR3 DNA is TGCGCCAGCAGCTTGGCCGCATCCCCAGATACGCAGTGTTTT. Protein product: CASSLAASPDTQCF.

This clonotype was seen many times. The chain is built from TRBV7-6 and TRBJ2-1, with TRBD2 identical over 7 bases. V lost 4 bases and J lost 6; bases outside the gene matches: 0. Germline CDR1 reads SGHVS; CDR2 reads FNYEAQ. CDR3 length equals 12 residues. CDR3 protein: CASSSGGNEQFF. The CDR3 region has the DNA TGTGCCAGCAGCTCGGGGGGCAATGAGCAGTTCTTC.

This chain uses TRBV25-1 with TRBJ2-1; 7 bases map to TRBD2. This CDR3 is 15 amino acids long. CDR1 and CDR2 from the germline V gene are MGHDK and SYGVNS. The J segment lost 7 bases and the V segment lost 4 bases, leaving 10 bases of the junction unmatched. CDR3 nucleotide sequence: TGTGCCAGCAGTGGGTTTGATGAGCGGGGTAATGAGCAGTTCTTC. This encodes CASSGFDERGNEQFF.

This clonotype was seen only a few times. The gene calls are TRBV5-6 and TRBJ2-3; 8 bases line up with TRBD2. CDR1 and CDR2 (germline): SGHDT, YYEEEE. The CDR3 is 18 residues long. J lost 1 base, V lost 4 bases, and 14 bases had no gene match. CDR3 in DNA: TGTGCCAGCAGCGACCCAACTAGCGGCAGAGCCGGCACAGATACGCAGTATTTT. It codes for CASSDPTSGRAGTDTQYF.

This clonotype was counted many times. J is TRBJ2-1 and V is TRBV4-2; D ambiguous. Trimming took 3 bases from V and 3 from J, leaving 6 bases between them. This CDR3 comprises 13 residues. The germline V gene encodes CDR1 LGHNA and CDR2 YNFKEQ. CDR3 sequence reads: CASSQDGYNEQFF. DNA of the CDR3: TGTGCCAGCAGCCAGGACGGCTACAATGAGCAGTTCTTC.

The rearrangement joins TRBV7-3 to TRBJ2-2; 7 bases agree with TRBD2. Losses at the gene ends were 4 bases for V and 5 bases for J; bases not matched to a gene: 1. The germline V gene encodes CDR1 SGHTA and CDR2 FQGTGA. The CDR3 length is 13 residues. CDR3 sequence (DNA): TGTGCCAGCAGCTGGGGACTAACCGGGGAGCTGTTTTTT. Amino acids: CASSWGLTGELFF.

The J gene is TRBJ1-1, the V gene TRBV25-1; D is unresolved. CDR1 is MGHDK, CDR2 SYGVNS, per germline. Trimming removed 1 base at V and 5 bases at J, with 8 bases between. CDR3 length: 13 residues. The CDR3 sequence is CASSEFWGTEAFF. Written as DNA, the CDR3 is TGTGCCAGCAGTGAATTCTGGGGTACTGAAGCTTTCTTT.

This clonotype appeared once. One junction end disagrees with the germline gene, perhaps due to a read error. The chain is built from TRBV5-1 and TRBJ2-1, with 9 positions matching TRBD1. The CDR3 sequence is 15 residues long. From germline, CDR1 is SGHRS and CDR2 YFSETQ. CDR3 bases: TGCGCCGGCAGCCCCGGGACAGGGAGATACAATGAGCAGTTCTTC. Amino acids: CAGSPGTGRYNEQFF.

Many counts were recorded for this clonotype. This chain joins TRBV5-1 and TRBJ1-5; maybe TRBD1 (5 bases). The V gene lost 1 base and the J gene lost 0 bases, with 11 bases spanning the gap. The CDR3 consists of 16 residues. Germline V gene data show CDR1 as SGHRS and CDR2 as YFSETQ. CDR3 in amino acids: CASSLLGVDSNQPQHF. For the CDR3, the DNA is TGCGCCAGCAGCTTGTTGGGGGTGGATAGCAATCAGCCCCAGCATTTT.

Turning to this clonotype: One end of the junction varies from germline; a read error may be responsible. CDR3: CASSEDHYNEQFF. CDR3 coding DNA: TGCGCCAGCAGCGAAGACCATTACAATGAGCAGTTCTTC. This rearrangement joins TRBV4-1 to TRBJ2-1; D remains unclear. The germline V gene has CDR1 MGHRA and CDR2 YSYEKL. The CDR3 is made up of 13 amino acids.

This clonotype has more than one count but fewer than ten. The chain has TRBV2 and TRBJ2-1; D remains unclear. Per the germline V gene, CDR1 is SNHLY and CDR2 is FYNNEI. CDR3 length: 17 residues. V was clipped by 5 bases and J by 1 base, with 18 bases between them. CDR3 amino acids: CASSLTATGGSYNEQFF. CDR3 DNA: TGTGCCAGCAGTCTCACCGCAACGGGCGGATCCTACAATGAGCAGTTCTTC. The full variable domain, in which reference TRBV2 and TRBJ2-1 provide the parts outside the CDR3, is EPEVTQTPSHQVTQMGQEVILRCVPISNHLYFYWYRQILGQKVEFLVSFYNNEISEKSEIFDDQFSVERPDGSNFTLKIRSTKLEDSAMYFCASSLTATGGSYNEQFFGPGTRLTVL.

Worth noting for this clonotype: The junction differs from germline at one of its ends, possibly a read error. The genes are TRBV18 and TRBJ2-5; D is ambiguous. The CDR3 length is 12 residues. Looked up from germline, CDR1 is KGHSH and CDR2 is LQKENI. CDR3 protein: CASSPNQGTQYF. CDR3 in DNA: TGTGCCAGCTCACCTAACCAAGGGACCCAGTACTTC. Together with reference TRBV18 and TRBJ2-5, the CDR3 gives the full variable domain: NAGVMQNPRHLVRRRGQEARLRCSPMKGHSHVYWYRQLPEEGLKFMVYLQKENIIDESGMPKERFSAEFPKEGPSILRIQQVVRGDSAAYFCASSPNQGTQYFGPGTRLLVL.

The chain carries TRBV4-3 and TRBJ2-7; 7 nucleotides line up with TRBD2. V lost 3 bases to trimming and J lost 0 bases; unmatched junction nucleotides: 2. Looked up from germline, CDR1 is LGHNA and CDR2 is YSLEER. This CDR3 spans 14 amino acids. CDR3 region: CASSHGGSSYEQYF. The CDR3 coding sequence is TGCGCCAGCAGCCACGGCGGGAGCTCCTACGAGCAGTACTTC.

A remark on this clonotype: A much larger clone lies a single base off, so this may be a read error. CDR3 protein: CASSPPAGASRNEQFF. DNA of the CDR3: TGTGCCAGCAGCCCACCAGCGGGCGCCTCTCGCAATGAGCAGTTCTTC. This chain connects TRBV25-1 to TRBJ2-1; D is possibly TRBD2 (6 bases). V lost 6 bases and J lost 6, with 21 bases in between. The CDR3 runs to 16 residues. Germline V gene sequence: CDR1 MGHDK, CDR2 SYGVNS.

This clonotype was observed at least ten times. V gene TRBV7-2 combines with J gene TRBJ2-5; D not certain. The CDR3 sequence is 12 residues long. V lost 0 bases and J 4 bases, leaving 3 bases between the germline ends. Germline CDR1 and CDR2: SGHTA and FQGNSA. The DNA for the CDR3 is TGTGCCAGCAGCTTAGCGGGAGAGACCCAGTACTTC. Protein: CASSLAGETQYF.

This clonotype was counted only a few times. This chain connects TRBV12-3 or TRBV12-4 to TRBJ2-7; 8 bases match TRBD2. V shed 3 bases, J shed 6 bases, and the junction held 4 bases outside the gene matches. This CDR3 region has 13 residues. The CDR3 DNA is TGTGCCAGCAGTTTCAGCGGGAGTGCCGAGCAGTACTTC. Translation: CASSFSGSAEQYF.

There are a few counts of this clonotype. This chain joins TRBV20-1 and TRBJ1-6; no definite D call. Per the germline V gene, CDR1 is DFQATT and CDR2 is SNEGSKA (reference sequence). The CDR3 is made up of 14 amino acids. The V end was cut by 2 bases, the J end by 6 bases, with 11 bases between. The CDR3 DNA reads TGCAGTGCTAGAAGGGCAGCACCTAATTCACCCCTCCACTTT. This sequence encodes CSARRAAPNSPLHF.

This chain connects TRBV20-1 to TRBJ1-2; D is ambiguous. Trimming cost V 6 bases and J 1 base, with 15 bases left between them. This CDR3 spans 14 amino acids. In germline, CDR1 is DFQATT, CDR2 SNEGSKA (reference sequence). The CDR3 bases are TGCAGTGCGTACCCCTTCGAGAATAACTATGGCTACACCTTC. It yields the protein CSAYPFENNYGYTF.

The J gene is TRBJ2-1, the V gene TRBV5-1; 10 bases line up with TRBD2. The V gene's germline CDR1 is SGHRS and CDR2 YFSETQ. The trim removed 3 bases at V and 5 bases at J, leaving 8 bases unmatched. The CDR3 has 16 amino acids. The CDR3 sequence is CASSSIIAGGNNEQFF. DNA of the CDR3: TGCGCCAGCAGCTCAATTATAGCGGGAGGCAACAATGAGCAGTTCTTC.

This clonotype was seen a handful of times. The chain uses TRBV9 and TRBJ2-2; TRBD2 agrees at 10 bases. CDR1 is SGDLS and CDR2 is YYNGEE in the germline V gene. Trimming at V came to 2 bases and at J to 4 bases, leaving 5 bases not matched to a gene. The CDR3 is made up of 16 amino acids. The CDR3 reads CASSVEREGRTGELFF. The CDR3 DNA reads as TGTGCCAGCAGCGTTGAGCGGGAGGGCCGCACCGGGGAGCTGTTTTTT.

This clonotype is judged medium-sized. This chain links TRBV5-1 with TRBJ1-1, with unresolved D. Germline assignment: CDR1 SGHRS and CDR2 YFSETQ. The CDR3 covers 11 residues. Trimming stripped 0 bases from V and 5 bases from J, with 2 bases between. The DNA of the CDR3 is TGCGCCAGCAGCTTGGGAACTGAAGCTTTCTTT. It encodes CASSLGTEAFF.

The chain combines TRBV3-1 with TRBJ2-4; 11 bases match TRBD2. The CDR3 length is 17 residues. The ends lost 4 bases at V and 0 bases at J; junction bases unmatched: 5. Per germline, CDR1 LGHDT and CDR2 YNNKEL (reference sequence). Here the CDR3 reads CASSPGLAVLAKNIQYF. The CDR3, as DNA: TGTGCCAGCAGCCCGGGACTAGCGGTGCTAGCCAAAAACATTCAGTACTTC.

This clonotype was found a few times. This chain uses TRBV4-2 with TRBJ2-7; 11 bases agree with TRBD1. The CDR3 has 16 residues. Germline values: CDR1 LGHNA, CDR2 YNFKEQ. With 1 base clipped from V and 4 bases from J, the junction kept 6 bases outside the gene matches. The CDR3 spells CASSQATRDRGYEQYF. The CDR3 bases are TGTGCCAGCAGCCAAGCGACCCGGGACAGGGGGTACGAGCAGTACTTC.